This T cell receptor (beta chain) is from a study of blood T cell repertoires in COVID-19. Study information: The analysed material was cDNA or gDNA that came from T cells, B-cell-depleted T cells, or PBMCs.

The authors' processing: The authors estimated nucleated cell counts from reference gene primer amplification. Profiled with immunoSEQ multiplex PCR; TCRdb holds only in-frame clones, not every one. V and J calls and clone size are those listed in that table; D and trimming were worked out from the DNA. In the table there are over 70,000 clones, 75% to 85% of which are singletons. Per the germline V gene, CDR1 is KGHSH and CDR2 is LQKENI. The CDR3 contains 13 residues. The germline V and J ends were trimmed by 5 bases and 7 bases, with 11 bases remaining between them. This clone has a single count. The sample consisted of peripheral blood. The chain combines TRBV18 with TRBJ2-2, with a possible D match to TRBD2 (5 bases). The clonotype originates from a woman aged 70-85 years with acute or convalescent COVID-19. This CDR3 is CASSETRDGELFF. The CDR3 coding sequence is TGTGCCAGCTCAGAGACCCGGGACGGGGAGCTGTTTTTT.